This TCR beta chain emerged from a study of blood T cells in healthy people across ages. V lost 6 bases to trimming and J lost 9 bases; unmatched junction nucleotides: 9. The germline CDR1 and CDR2 sequences are SQVTM and ANQGSEA. The CDR3 loop spans 13 amino acids. PCR was performed a second time for 7 to 11 cycles using a sample-barcoded 5' primer and a J-beta primer mix. In TCRdb, the 5' RACE reads were re-called with MiXCR into one record per CDR3 protein. The sample holds some 1,000,000 distinct CDR3 sequences, less than 25% seen once. Whenever a sample was processed, at least 6.5 million PBMCs were isolated. These same data were also listed under a study on T cells of mothers and their children. That work contributes: According to the study, all extracted RNA entered cDNA synthesis at about 1.4 ug per 15 ul.

The source material was blood. This receptor was taken from a girl aged 2 to 9 in good health. The J gene is TRBJ2-1, the V gene TRBV29-1; 9 bases line up with TRBD1. CDR3 loop: CSVDRDRVGEQFF. CDR3 DNA: TGCAGCGTGGACCGGGACAGGGTAGGTGAGCAGTTCTTC.